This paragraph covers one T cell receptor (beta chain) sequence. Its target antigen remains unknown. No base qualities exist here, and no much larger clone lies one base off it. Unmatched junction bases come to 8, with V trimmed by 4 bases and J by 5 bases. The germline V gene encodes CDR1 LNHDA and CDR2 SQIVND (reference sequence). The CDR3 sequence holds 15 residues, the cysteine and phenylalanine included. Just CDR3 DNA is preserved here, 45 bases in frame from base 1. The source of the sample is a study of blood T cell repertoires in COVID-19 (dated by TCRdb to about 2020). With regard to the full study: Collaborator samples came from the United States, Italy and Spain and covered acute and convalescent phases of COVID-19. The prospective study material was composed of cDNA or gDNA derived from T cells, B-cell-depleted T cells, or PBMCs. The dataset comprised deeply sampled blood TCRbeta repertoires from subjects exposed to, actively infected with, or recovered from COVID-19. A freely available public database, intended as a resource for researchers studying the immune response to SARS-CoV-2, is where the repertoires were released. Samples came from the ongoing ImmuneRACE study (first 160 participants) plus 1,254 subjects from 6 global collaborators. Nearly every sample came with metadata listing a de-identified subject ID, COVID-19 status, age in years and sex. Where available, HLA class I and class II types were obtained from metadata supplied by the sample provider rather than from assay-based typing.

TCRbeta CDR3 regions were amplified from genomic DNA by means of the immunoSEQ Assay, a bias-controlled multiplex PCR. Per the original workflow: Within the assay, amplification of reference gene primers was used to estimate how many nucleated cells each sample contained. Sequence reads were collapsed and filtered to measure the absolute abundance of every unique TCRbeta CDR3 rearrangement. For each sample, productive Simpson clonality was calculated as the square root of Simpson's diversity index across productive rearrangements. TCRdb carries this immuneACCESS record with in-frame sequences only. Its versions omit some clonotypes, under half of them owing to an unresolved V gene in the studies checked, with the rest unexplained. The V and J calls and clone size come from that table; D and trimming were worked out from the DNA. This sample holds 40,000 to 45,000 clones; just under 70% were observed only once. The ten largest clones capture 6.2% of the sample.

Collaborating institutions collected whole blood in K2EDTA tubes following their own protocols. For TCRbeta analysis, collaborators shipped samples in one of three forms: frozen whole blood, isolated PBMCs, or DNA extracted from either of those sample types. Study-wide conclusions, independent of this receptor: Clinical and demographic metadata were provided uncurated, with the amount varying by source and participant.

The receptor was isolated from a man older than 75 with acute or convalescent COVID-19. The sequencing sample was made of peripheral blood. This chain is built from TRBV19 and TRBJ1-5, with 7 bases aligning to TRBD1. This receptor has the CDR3 CASSTFGDRDQPQHF. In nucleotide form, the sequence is TGTGCCAGTAGTACATTCGGGGACAGAGATCAGCCCCAGCATTTT.